This T cell receptor (beta chain) was captured in a study of immune evolution from preneoplasia to lung adenocarcinoma. Method: immunoSEQ multiplex PCR; TCRdb's copy keeps in-frame clones and lacks some. Of about 6,300 clones in the sample, 60% to 80% were seen once. Trimming pared 0 bases from V and 6 bases from J, leaving 6 bases between. This CDR3 has 13 amino acids. Per germline, CDR1 SGHAT and CDR2 FQNNGV. H&E slides confirmed each diagnosis, reviewed by two pathologists independently. The J gene is TRBJ2-1, the V gene TRBV11-2; D is ambiguous. Sequences were obtained from FFPE minimally invasive lung adenocarcinoma tissue. The TCR comes from a person aged 55 to 79 with lung adenocarcinoma. The CDR3 sequence: CASSLDLRNEQFF. Here the CDR3 DNA reads TGTGCCAGCAGCTTAGATCTGCGCAATGAGCAGTTCTTC.